This is a list of T cell receptor beta chains from one sample in a study of Graves' ophthalmopathy and Graves' hyperthyroidism. TCRdb independently ran MiXCR on the multiplex PCR reads; one entry per CDR3 protein. The sample includes 350,000 to 400,000 distinct CDR3 sequences, 18% seen only once; the top ten take around 1.6%. The sequencing input was peripheral blood. The receptors come from a woman younger than 30 with Graves' ophthalmopathy. The CDR3 runs from the conserved cysteine through the conserved F or W. A D gene is named only where the DNA matches it firmly. Only part of the rows carry a size: once, few, many, or a class if the clone is expanded.

TRBJ1-2,TRBV6-5,many,TRBD1,TGTGCCAGCAGTTTAGGACAGGGGGGAAACTATGGCTACACCTTC,CASSLGQGGNYGYTF
TRBJ1-1,TRBV6-1,many,NA,TGTGCCAGCAGTAAACCGGTAGACGGTAACACTGAAGCTTTCTTT,CASSKPVDGNTEAFF
TRBJ2-7,TRBV7-8,many,TRBD2,TGTGCCAGCAGCTTAGAAGGGGAGGGACGCGAGCAGTACTTC,CASSLEGEGREQYF
TRBJ1-1,TRBV7-2,many,NA,TGTGCCAGCAGCTTAGGAGGAGGCAGTCGAGAGGCTTTCTTT,CASSLGGGSREAFF
TRBJ1-5,TRBV20-1,many,NA,TGCAGTGCGCCTTTTGGAGGGAGCAATCAGCCCCAGCATTTT,CSAPFGGSNQPQHF
TRBJ1-1,TRBV28,many,NA,TGTGCCAGCAGCTCGCCATGGGGGTTGAACACTGAAGCTTTCTTT,CASSSPWGLNTEAFF
TRBJ2-2,TRBV12-3/TRBV12-4,NA,NA,TGTGCCAGCAGGGGGAGTGTGGGAGAATCCGGGGAGCTGTTTTTT,CASRGSVGESGELFF
TRBJ2-2,TRBV6-2/TRBV6-3,many,NA,TGTGCCAGCAGTTACGAGGGAGGCGGCGGGGAGCTGTTTTTT,CASSYEGGGGELFF
TRBJ1-5,TRBV6-1,many,TRBD1,TGTGCCAGCAGTGACCCGACAGGGCTCGGTCAGCCCCAGCATTTT,CASSDPTGLGQPQHF
TRBJ1-2,TRBV10-3,many,NA,TGTGCCTCAGGGGACTATGGCTACACCTTC,CASGDYGYTF
TRBJ1-1,TRBV18,many,NA,TGTGCCAGCTCACTTGATACCGGGACGAAGACTGAAGCTTTCTTT,CASSLDTGTKTEAFF
TRBJ2-7,TRBV6-2/TRBV6-3,few,NA,TGTGCCAGCAGTTACGATGGCAGGAGCTCCTACGAGCAGTACTTC,CASSYDGRSSYEQYF
TRBJ1-1,TRBV29-1,many,NA,TGCAGCGTGGACACTGAAGCTTTCTTT,CSVDTEAFF
TRBJ2-6,TRBV11-1,many,TRBD1,TGTGCCAGCAGCCGCGGGACAGGAGGCTCTGGGGCCAACGTCCTGACTTTC,CASSRGTGGSGANVLTF
TRBJ2-2,TRBV9,many,NA,TGTGCCAGCAGCGTAGCAGGGGGGACCGGGGAGCTGTTTTTT,CASSVAGGTGELFF
TRBJ1-5,TRBV12-3/TRBV12-4,many,TRBD1,TGTGCCAGCAGTCAACAGGGGCCTTATCAGCCCCAGCATTTT,CASSQQGPYQPQHF